These 5 T cell receptor beta chains originate from one sample sequenced in a study of blood T cell repertoires in COVID-19. TCRdb's table, derived via immunoSEQ multiplex PCR, lists solely in-frame clones and lacks some. The sample holds around 64,000 clones; roughly 85% are singletons and the top ten take more than 3%. The material sequenced was peripheral blood. The origin of the receptors is a man in his sixties with acute or convalescent COVID-19.

Sample share makes this clone medium-sized. The V and J genes are TRBV5-1 and TRBJ2-1, with 9 bases aligning to TRBD1. V trimming: 5 bases; J trimming: 8 bases; junction bases outside the gene matches: 11. In germline, CDR1 is SGHRS, CDR2 YFSETQ. The CDR3 length is 15 residues. CDR3 sequence (DNA): TGCGCCAGCAGTTTTTTGGGTCGACAGGGGGATGAGCAGTTCTTC. It encodes CASSFLGRQGDEQFF.

V is TRBV30 and J is TRBJ1-2; D unclear. CDR3 length equals 11 residues. V was cut by 3 bases and J by 1 base, with 3 bases left in between. CDR1 and CDR2 (germline): GTSNPN, SVGIG (reference sequence). The CDR3 spells CAWSRNYGYTF. CDR3 nucleotides: TGTGCCTGGAGCCGTAACTATGGCTACACCTTC.

This chain links TRBV29-1 with TRBJ2-3; TRBD2 matches 8 bases. CDR1 is SQVTM and CDR2 is ANQGSEA in the germline V gene. This CDR3 has 15 amino acids. The ends lost 3 bases at V and 5 bases at J; junction bases unmatched: 10. The CDR3 region is CSVEWASGRGDTQYF. DNA for the CDR3: TGCAGCGTTGAGTGGGCTAGCGGGCGGGGAGATACGCAGTATTTT.

This chain connects TRBV10-3 to TRBJ1-2, with D perhaps matching TRBD1 (5 bases). Trimming cost V 7 bases and J 2 bases, with 11 bases left between them. Looked up from germline, CDR1 is ENHRY and CDR2 is SYGVKD. The CDR3 runs 13 residues. The CDR3 region has the DNA TGTGCCATCACCCTGGGACTGAACTATGGCTACACCTTC. This encodes CAITLGLNYGYTF.

The chain has TRBV27 and TRBJ2-1, with TRBD2 identical over 8 bases. Germline V gene lookup returns CDR1 MNHEY and CDR2 SMNVEV (reference sequence). This CDR3 comprises 15 residues. The junction had 10 bases not matched to a gene; V was cut back by 8 bases and J by 4 bases. The CDR3 nucleotides read TGTGCCAGCGTCCCCGGGACTAGGCCGTACAATGAGCAGTTCTTC. Translated: CASVPGTRPYNEQFF.